The clone carrying this TCR beta chain has a handful of counts. Antigen unknown. This sample stems from a study of cytomegalovirus exposure and HLA in healthy donors. Points from the study as a whole: TCR beta chains numbering more than 150 were designated cytomegalovirus-associated. Fewer than 20,000 TCR beta sequences were associated with HLA alleles at 0.05 false discovery rate in a later analysis. DRB1 showed the most TCR associations and HLA-C the fewest in a later analysis, as rates varied by HLA locus.

PCR was performed using 60 Vbeta and 13 Jbeta primers. Libraries were prepared by immunoSEQ multiplex PCR; TCRdb keeps only in-frame clonotypes and omits some of them. The table records approximately 190,000 clones, about four fifths of them present only once. Germline values: CDR1 SQVTM, CDR2 ANQGSEA. The CDR3 has 12 amino acids. Trimming took off 5 bases at V and 7 bases at J, with 14 bases between the two ends. This receptor was taken from a woman aged 45-65 years in good health and CMV-seropositive. The specimen was PBMCs. The chain recombines TRBV29-1 with TRBJ1-1; TRBD1 might be the D (5 bases). The CDR3: CSVWGSGDEAFF. The CDR3 DNA reads TGCAGCGTTTGGGGGAGCGGGGATGAAGCTTTCTTT. Full variable domain (missing parts from reference TRBV29-1 and TRBJ1-1): SAVISQKPSRDICQRGTSLTIQCQVDSQVTMMFWYRQQPGQSLTLIATANQGSEATYESGFVIDKFPISRPNLTFSTLTVSNMSPEDSSIYLCSVWGSGDEAFFGQGTRLTVV.